The 15 T cell receptor beta chains below were found in one sample sequenced in a study of control samples from healthy donors and cancer patients. Profiling relied on immunoSEQ multiplex PCR, and the TCRdb table lists in-frame clones only, not all of them. The sample records about 110,000 clones, roughly 92% being singletons. Sequencing input: blood. The receptors originated from a woman under 30 in good health.

The chain links TRBV7-2 to TRBJ2-3; D is possibly TRBD1 or TRBD2 (6 bases each). Germline V gene data show CDR1 as SGHTA and CDR2 as FQGNSA. Trimming took 5 bases from V and 0 from J, leaving 15 bases between them. This CDR3 contains 16 residues. CDR3: CASSGGGLPSTDTQYF. The DNA of the CDR3 is TGTGCCAGCAGCGGAGGGGGGCTCCCTAGCACAGATACGCAGTATTTT.

The chain links TRBV24-1 to TRBJ2-6; D is uncertain. The length of the CDR3 is 15 residues. Germline V CDR1 and CDR2: KGHDR, SFDVKD. The ends were cut back, 10 bases at V and 3 bases at J, with 15 bases in the middle. CDR3 coding DNA: TGTGCCACGGGTGGCAAGGTGGGTGGGGCCAACGTCCTGACTTTC. Its protein product is CATGGKVGGANVLTF.

This clone was detected a few times. V gene TRBV5-3 combines with J gene TRBJ2-7; 10 bases are a match to TRBD2. TRBV5-3 is assigned to the ORF class and has an uncertain function. V lost 8 bases and J lost 7; bases outside the gene matches: 15. CDR3 length: 15 amino acids. The CDR3 protein is CASQPSGRAWEEQYF. The CDR3 DNA is TGTGCCAGTCAGCCCAGCGGGAGGGCCTGGGAAGAGCAGTACTTC.

This chain connects TRBV7-9 to TRBJ2-7; a possible D gene is TRBD1 (5 bases). Trimming took 6 bases from V and 13 from J, leaving 16 bases between them. The germline CDR1 and CDR2 sequences are SEHNR and FQNEAQ (reference sequence). The CDR3 runs 11 residues. The CDR3 loop reads CASSQQGPPYF. Here the CDR3 DNA reads TGTGCCAGCAGTCAGCAGGGCCCTCCCTACTTC.

This clone was counted once. CDR3 coding DNA: TGTGCCAGTCGCCTCGACAGGGGGCGGGGTGGCTACACCTTC. The encoded protein is CASRLDRGRGGYTF. The rearrangement links TRBV27 to TRBJ1-2; 10 bases agree with TRBD1. V was clipped by 9 bases and J by 7 bases; unmatched bases: 11. This CDR3 contains 14 residues. Looked up from germline, CDR1 is MNHEY and CDR2 is SMNVEV (reference sequence).

V gene TRBV4-3 combines with J gene TRBJ2-1; 8 positions agree with TRBD2. J was trimmed by 16 bases and V by 1 base; bases with no gene match: 6. CDR1 and CDR2 (germline): LGHNA, YSLEER. This CDR3 contains 12 residues. In nucleotides, the CDR3 is TGCGCCAGCAGCCAAGTTAGCGGGACCCGATTCTTC. As protein: CASSQVSGTRFF.

This sequence joins TRBV4-3 and TRBJ1-2; no definite D call. The CDR3 totals 11 residues. CDR1 is LGHNA, CDR2 YSLEER, per germline. Trimming took 1 base from V and 5 from J, leaving 2 bases between them. CDR3 region: CASSQGYGYTF. The CDR3 region has the DNA TGCGCCAGCAGCCAAGGGTATGGCTACACCTTC.

The chain has TRBV6-2 or TRBV6-3 and TRBJ2-3; 13 positions match TRBD2. Unmatched junction bases numbered 15, after V lost 0 bases and J lost 6 bases. CDR3 length: 20 residues. The germline V gene has CDR1 MNHEY and CDR2 SVGEGT. This CDR3 is CASSYSFESTGLAGSDTQYF. In nucleotides, the CDR3 is TGTGCCAGCAGTTACTCGTTCGAGAGCACGGGACTAGCGGGGTCCGATACGCAGTATTTT.

The chain carries TRBV30 and TRBJ2-7; 8 bases line up with TRBD1. Germline-derived CDR1 and CDR2 are GTSNPN and SVGIG (reference sequence). This CDR3 contains 11 residues. V was clipped by 5 bases and J by 7 bases; unmatched bases: 4. This CDR3 reads CAWGRDREQYF. The CDR3 nucleotides are TGTGCCTGGGGCCGGGACAGGGAGCAGTACTTC.

The chain employs TRBV4-1 and TRBJ2-7, with D perhaps TRBD1 (6 bases). Trimming stripped 3 bases from V and 0 bases from J, with 15 bases between. CDR3 length equals 16 residues. Germline V CDR1 and CDR2: MGHRA, YSYEKL. As DNA, the CDR3 is TGCGCCAGCAGCCATAAGGACAGCCTAACCTCCTACGAGCAGTACTTC. It is translated as CASSHKDSLTSYEQYF.

The chain has TRBV5-5 and TRBJ2-5; D is unclear. The germline CDR1 and CDR2 sequences are SGHKS and YYEKEE (reference sequence). The CDR3 runs 12 residues. V was shortened by 4 bases and J by 0 bases, with 4 bases between the two germline ends. The CDR3 bases are TGTGCCAGCAGCCCGTACCAAGAGACCCAGTACTTC. It yields the protein CASSPYQETQYF.

This chain joins TRBV18 and TRBJ2-7; no clear D gene. Trimming stripped 2 bases from V and 0 bases from J, with 17 bases between. Per germline, CDR1 KGHSH and CDR2 LQKENI. The CDR3 has 17 residues. The CDR3 sequence: CASSPKFPSLSSYEQYF. In DNA, the CDR3 is TGTGCCAGCTCACCAAAGTTTCCCAGCCTGAGCTCCTACGAGCAGTACTTC.

CDR3 loop: CASSPFSAPNYGYTF. The CDR3 DNA reads TGTGCCAGCTCACCATTCTCAGCACCTAACTATGGCTACACCTTC. This chain links TRBV18 with TRBJ1-2, with D uncertain. V was pared by 2 bases and J by 0 bases, with 10 bases between. Germline V gene sequence: CDR1 KGHSH, CDR2 LQKENI. The CDR3 covers 15 residues.

The table lists this clone with a count of one. This chain links TRBV28 with TRBJ2-3, with 8 nucleotides matching TRBD1. Trimming removed 6 bases from V and 4 bases from J; junction bases left unmatched: 6. The germline V gene encodes CDR1 MDHEN and CDR2 SYDVKM. The CDR3 consists of 14 residues. Here the CDR3 reads CASREQGGSDTQYF. CDR3 DNA sequence: TGTGCCAGCAGAGAACAGGGGGGTTCAGATACGCAGTATTTT.

The chain joins TRBV7-8 to TRBJ1-2; 11 bases are a match to TRBD1. There are 14 residues in the CDR3. Germline V gene lookup returns CDR1 SGHVS and CDR2 FQNEAQ. Trimming at V came to 5 bases and at J to 7 bases, leaving 6 bases not matched to a gene. Here the CDR3 DNA reads TGTGCCAGCAGCGATCGGACAGGGGGCCTTGGCTACACCTTC. Amino acid sequence: CASSDRTGGLGYTF.